Below, one TCR beta chain is given with its context. What this receptor recognizes is not known. Nothing much larger sits one base from this clone, and base qualities are not available. The sample originates from a study of CD8+ T cells in alopecia areata (dated by TCRdb to the late 2010s). Concerning the study at large: Treated patients were enrolled in an open-label pilot trial of oral tofacitinib, 5 to 10 mg twice daily, for moderate-to-severe alopecia areata. In humans, TCRbeta sequencing was performed on scalp tissue and on sorted CD4+ and CD8+ peripheral blood T cells from healthy controls and from patients with patchy or totalis/universalis alopecia areata. In treated patients, disease severity was measured using the SALT score, which gives the percentage of scalp surface area affected. TCRbeta CDR3 regions were amplified by immunoSEQ multiplex PCR using 35 Vbeta forward and 13 Jbeta reverse primers. Biopsies were taken from tofacitinib-treated patients at baseline and at 4 and 24 weeks of treatment, and a later scalp biopsy was taken in several of the tofacitinib-treated patients. In both human patients and the C3H/HeJ mouse model, the study applied high-throughput TCRbeta sequencing to look at T cell clonal expansion in alopecia areata. Tofacitinib was given for 6 to 18 months, followed by 6 months of follow-up off drug to assess delayed response and recurrence. Scalp clonality was compared among normal scalp (n=4), patchy alopecia areata scalp (n=8), and alopecia totalis/universalis scalp (n=8). RNA was obtained with the PAXgene miRNA kit for fixed scalp, the miRNeasy kit for PBMCs, and the RNeasy kit for mouse skin. Overall results and qualifications from the work: Shared TCR sequences between patients were less evident than in mice, which may be partly attributable to HLA diversity in the patient population. During tofacitinib treatment, many expanded lesional clones stuck around in both scalp and blood, and this persistence may partly explain why relapse happens after treatment is stopped. Compared with normal scalp, lesional scalp had higher clonality and more expanded CD8+ clones, particularly in alopecia totalis/universalis, a pattern that suggests antigenic drive. Scalp clonality and the number of expanded CD8+ clones among the top 100 scalp clones were significantly decreased by tofacitinib. The treated cohort was small, with a single nonresponder, so links between baseline CD8+ expansion and response need larger studies. Resident alphabeta T cells in normal human skin are also sequenced, complicating scalp TCR repertoire analysis, unlike mouse skin dominated by gammadelta T cells.

The germline ends are 7 bases apart after V is trimmed by 3 bases and J by 2 bases. From the germline V gene, CDR1 is KGHSH and CDR2 is LQKENI. The CDR3 has 14 amino acids, counting the end cysteine and phenylalanine. This entry keeps only the CDR3 DNA: 42 bases, framed from base 1. Libraries were built with the immunoSEQ multiplex PCR assay. For TCR sequencing, RNA was extracted from every sample and reverse transcribed into cDNA to serve as template. SuperScript III was used to make first-strand cDNA, primed with a 2:1 mix of oligo-dT and random hexamers. A synthetic immune receptor repertoire was used to measure amplification bias, and any remaining bias was corrected computationally. The paper's processing steps were these. Raw reads were preprocessed for error removal, and CDR3 was defined according to IMGT conventions as running from the conserved cysteine to phenylalanine. To get clonality, Shannon entropy was normalized by log2 of the number of productive unique TCRs and the result was subtracted from 1. Whether scalp clones were CD4 or CD8 was inferred by matching scalp TCRbeta sequences against CD4 and CD8 repertoires sorted from blood. The source is immuneACCESS, and TCRdb retained only in-frame sequences with V and J called. Part of the clones is not carried over; for the studies checked, unresolved V genes explain less than half of this, and the remainder is unexplained. V and J calls and clone size are given by that table; D and trimming were obtained from the DNA. Across this sample there are 95,000 to 100,000 clones, with just under 60% seen only once. The ten largest clones add up to about 16% of the sample.

Read against the paper, the sample's treatment or condition label means: oral pan-JAK inhibitor, 5-10 mg twice daily. Lesional scalp punch biopsies and peripheral blood were obtained from alopecia areata patients. PBMCs were isolated by density centrifugation and stained for CD3, CD4 and CD8, after which CD4+ and CD8+ T cells were sorted on a FACSAria. The chain links TRBV18 with TRBJ2-2; a weak D assignment points to TRBD2 (6 bases agree). Sequences were derived from CD8+ T cells sorted from blood, sampled at approximately week 60, from a patient treated with tofacitinib. This receptor was obtained from a human donor with alopecia areata. The nucleotides read TGTGCCAGCTCACCGGGACTTAACACCGGGGAGCTGTTTTTT. The translation is CASSPGLNTGELFF.